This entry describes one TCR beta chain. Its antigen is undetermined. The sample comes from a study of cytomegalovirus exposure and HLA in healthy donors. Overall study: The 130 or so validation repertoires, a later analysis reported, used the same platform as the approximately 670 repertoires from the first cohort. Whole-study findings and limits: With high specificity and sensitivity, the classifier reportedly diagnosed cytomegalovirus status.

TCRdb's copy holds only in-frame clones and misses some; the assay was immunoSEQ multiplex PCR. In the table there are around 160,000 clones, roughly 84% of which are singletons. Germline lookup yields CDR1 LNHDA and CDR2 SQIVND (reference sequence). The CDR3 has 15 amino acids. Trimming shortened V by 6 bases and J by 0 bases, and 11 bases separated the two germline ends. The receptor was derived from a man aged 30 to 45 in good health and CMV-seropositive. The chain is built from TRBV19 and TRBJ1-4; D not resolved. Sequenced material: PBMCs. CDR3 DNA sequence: TGTGCCAGTAGAGGAGGCGTGGCAACTAATGAAAAACTGTTTTTT. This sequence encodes CASRGGVATNEKLFF.